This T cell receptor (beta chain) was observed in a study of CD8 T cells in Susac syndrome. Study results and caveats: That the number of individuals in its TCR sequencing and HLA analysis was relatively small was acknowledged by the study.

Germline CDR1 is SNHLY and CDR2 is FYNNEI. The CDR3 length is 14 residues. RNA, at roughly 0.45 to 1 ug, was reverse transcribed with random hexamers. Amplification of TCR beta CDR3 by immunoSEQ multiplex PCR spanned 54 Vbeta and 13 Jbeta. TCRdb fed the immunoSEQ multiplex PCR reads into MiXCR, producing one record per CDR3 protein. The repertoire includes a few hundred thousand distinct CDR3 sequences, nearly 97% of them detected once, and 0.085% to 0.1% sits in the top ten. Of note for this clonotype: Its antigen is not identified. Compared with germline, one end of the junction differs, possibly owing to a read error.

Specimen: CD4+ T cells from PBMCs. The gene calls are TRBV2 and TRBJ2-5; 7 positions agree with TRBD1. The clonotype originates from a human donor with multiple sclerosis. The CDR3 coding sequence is TGTGCCAGCAGTGAGAACAGGGGCCAAAAGACCCAGTACTTC. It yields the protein CASSENRGQKTQYF.